This TCR beta chain was captured by sequencing in a study of Ad26.COV2.S vaccination and SARS-CoV-2 variants (dated by TCRdb to 2020 to 2023). Broadly, across the study: Vaccine-arm donors were drawn from COV1001, a multicentre, randomized, double-blind, placebo-controlled phase I-IIa trial of Ad26.COV2.S in healthy adults. Ad26.COV2.S was given intramuscularly at 5x10^10 or 1x10^11 viral particles, as a single shot or as two shots 56 days apart. Sequencing of the TCRbeta repertoire served to evaluate the specificity and breadth of SARS-CoV-2-reactive T cell receptors following Ad26.COV2.S vaccination. A total of 32 samples were included in the TCR-sequenced set, comprising around 19 Ad26.COV2.S vaccine recipients, 5 placebo recipients and 8 SARS-CoV-2 convalescent individuals. Trial participants were randomized into five groups of five, in which low-dose or high-dose Ad26.COV2.S was given once or twice, or placebo was given on both occasions. Investigators remained blinded to trial group allocation during experiments and outcome assessment. General findings and caveats noted by the study authors: Comparing responses between vaccine doses or regimens was not something the study was powered to do. Higher spike-specific TCR breadth was observed in Ad26.COV2.S recipients than in placebo recipients (P = 0.0014). Vaccine and placebo recipients had similar non-spike TCR breadth, a finding consistent with the vaccine containing only spike. According to the authors, total T cell responses may have been underestimated by the TCR breadth and depth analyses. After vaccination, spike-specific CD8+ and CD4+ T cell responses were reported to show substantial breadth.

On this clone: Its cognate antigen has yet to be identified. The input lacks base qualities; no much larger clone sits a single base away.

Reading the label with the study, this specimen's treatment or condition is: about 20 received Ad26.COV2.S at low or high dose, single or two shots; about 5 received placebo; per-sample allocation not given. For vaccine and placebo recipients, repertoires were sequenced using samples collected on day 63 after the first injection. In Cohort 1b, 25 or so adults aged 18-55 years were enrolled at a single site in Boston, USA, between 29 July and 7 August 2020. As a vaccine, Ad26.COV2.S was a replication-incompetent adenovirus type 26 vector that expressed a prefusion-stabilized SARS-CoV-2 spike protein derived from the original Wuhan strain. The immunoSEQ Assay was the method used to sequence TCRbeta CDR3 regions. After extraction, genomic DNA underwent amplification by bias-controlled multiplex PCR, followed by high-throughput sequencing. Per the authors' processing: To quantify the absolute abundance of every unique TCRbeta CDR3 region, sequences were collapsed and filtered. T cell fraction was estimated by normalizing TCRbeta template counts to usable DNA, which was measured by amplifying reference genes present in all nucleated cells. Repertoire TCRs were annotated as SARS-CoV-2-specific by exact matching of V gene, CDR3 amino acid sequence and J gene to a known reactive TCR set. The reference SARS-CoV-2 TCR set came from MIRA and was filtered for enrichment in COVID-19-positive ImmuneCODE repertoires, removing public or cross-reactive TCRs. Using the MIRA antigens, annotated TCRs were further analysed by specific ORF or by position within an ORF. Breadth was defined as the number of annotated unique rearrangements divided by the total number of unique productive rearrangements, and depth was defined as the summed frequency of the annotated unique rearrangements. Group comparisons of TCR breadth used two-sided Wilcoxon rank-sum tests. Here the immuneACCESS table is served through TCRdb, limited to in-frame sequences with V and J called. Missing clones are a known gap in these copies; in checked studies unresolved V genes cover under half, and the rest lacks a known reason. V, J and clone size are taken as reported in that table, and D and trimming were inferred from the DNA itself. For this sample the table gives about 390,000 clones, of which more than 85% were detected only once. Roughly 3.5% of the sample comes from the top ten.

Germline trimming: 4 bases from V, 8 bases from J; junction bases outside gene matches: 9. CDR1 and CDR2 were assigned from the germline V gene as KGHSH and LQKENI. The CDR3 numbers 16 residues from cysteine through phenylalanine. Just the 48-base CDR3 DNA is kept, in frame starting at base 1. The chain is made from TRBV18 and TRBJ2-1; 12 bases in the middle match TRBD2. The sequencing here drew on peripheral blood, taken in a trial of Ad26.COV2.S vaccine versus placebo. The sequence was collected from a person aged 18 to 59 who received the Ad26.COV2.S COVID-19 vaccine or a placebo. The DNA sequence reads TGTGCCAGCTCACGTTCTAGCGGGGGGGCGTCGGATGAGCAGTTCTTC. It codes for CASSRSSGGASDEQFF.